The 30 T cell receptor beta chains below all came from one sample that was sequenced in a study of OX40 agonist ivuxolimab in advanced cancers. Profiled with immunoSEQ multiplex PCR; TCRdb holds only in-frame clones, not every one. The repertoire holds about 78,000 clones, with 85% to 95% as singletons. The source material was CD4+ or CD8+ T cells sorted from blood, sampled in a trial of the OX40 agonist ivuxolimab. The source is an adult with an advanced solid tumor such as melanoma, head and neck, liver or kidney cancer.

This chain uses TRBV6-6 with TRBJ1-5; D may be TRBD1 (6 bases). V was clipped by 5 bases and J by 4 bases, with 12 bases between them. This CDR3 comprises 14 residues. CDR1 and CDR2 from the germline V gene are MNHNY and SVGAGI (reference sequence). DNA of the CDR3: TGTGCCAGCAGTCAGGACAGCAGTAATCAGCCCCAGCATTTT. This translates into CASSQDSSNQPQHF.

The chain employs TRBV7-8 and TRBJ2-3; 9 bases line up with TRBD1. CDR1 is SGHVS, CDR2 FQNEAQ, per germline. The CDR3 has 15 residues. V dropped 5 bases and J dropped 2; count of bases not matched to a gene: 5. The CDR3 bases are TGTGCCAGCAGCATACAGGGGGCAGCCACAGATACGCAGTATTTT. Its translation is CASSIQGAATDTQYF.

The V and J genes are TRBV28 and TRBJ1-2, with unresolved D. Trimming left V 2 bases short and J 0 bases short, with 4 bases between. This CDR3 has 13 residues. CDR1 and CDR2 from the germline V gene are MDHEN and SYDVKM. Written as DNA, the CDR3 is TGTGCCAGCAGTTTACCAGCTAACTATGGCTACACCTTC. This sequence encodes CASSLPANYGYTF.

V is TRBV20-1 and J is TRBJ2-7; D gene ambiguous. The CDR3 has 11 amino acids. Germline V gene sequence: CDR1 DFQATT, CDR2 SNEGSKA (reference sequence). V lost 5 bases to trimming and J lost 2 bases, with 7 bases between them. The CDR3 DNA sequence: TGCAGTGCTGCCCGCACCTACGAGCAGTACTTC. Translating gives CSAARTYEQYF.

The CDR3 bases are TGTGCCAGCATGTCCACGAGGGGGACTTGGGGCTACACCTTC. Protein: CASMSTRGTWGYTF. This chain uses TRBV6-1 with TRBJ1-2; TRBD1 might be the D (6 bases). V lost 7 bases, J lost 8 bases, and 20 bases lay in between. Germline loops: CDR1 MNHNS, CDR2 SASEGT. The CDR3 sequence is 14 residues long.

The chain carries TRBV28 and TRBJ1-5; no firm D call. Germline CDR1 MDHEN, CDR2 SYDVKM. CDR3 length equals 13 residues. V was trimmed by 5 bases and J by 6 bases, leaving 11 bases between them. CDR3 nucleotide sequence: TGTGCCAGCAGTATCGGGCGGGGTCAGCCCCAGCATTTT. It translates to CASSIGRGQPQHF.

In its sample, this clone was seen once. The chain has TRBV5-6 and TRBJ2-7; perhaps D is TRBD1 or TRBD2 (5 bases each). V lost 2 bases and J lost 6, with 15 bases in between. Germline V gene lookup returns CDR1 SGHDT and CDR2 YYEEEE. This CDR3 spans 14 amino acids. CDR3 residues: CASSFRDLAREQYF. In nucleotides, the CDR3 is TGTGCCAGCAGCTTCCGGGACCTTGCGCGCGAGCAGTACTTC.

This clone has only a few counts. The DNA of the CDR3 is TGCGCCAGCAGTGTAGGGCACTCTGGAAACACCATATATTTT. Protein sequence: CASSVGHSGNTIYF. This rearrangement joins TRBV10-2 to TRBJ1-3; D gene ambiguous. The CDR3 spans 14 residues. Germline V gene lookup returns CDR1 WSHSY and CDR2 SAAADI. V lost 4 bases to trimming and J lost 0 bases, with 7 bases between them.

The genes are TRBV27 and TRBJ1-4; 10 positions agree with TRBD1. The CDR3 length is 13 residues. Trimming took 7 bases from V and 8 from J; bases not matched to a gene: 4. The germline gives CDR1 MNHEY, CDR2 SMNVEV (reference sequence). This CDR3 is CASTGQGSEKLFF. CDR3 nucleotide sequence: TGTGCCAGCACGGGACAGGGGTCGGAAAAACTGTTTTTT. Using reference TRBV27 and TRBJ1-4 for the parts outside the CDR3, the full variable domain is EAQVTQNPRYLITVTGKKLTVTCSQNMNHEYMSWYRQDPGLGLRQIYYSMNVEVTDKGDVPEGYKVSRKEKRNFPLILESPSPNQTSLYFCASTGQGSEKLFFGSGTQLSVL.

The chain carries TRBV5-1 and TRBJ2-3, with TRBD2 identical over 9 bases. The germline V gene has CDR1 SGHRS and CDR2 YFSETQ. The ends lost 3 bases at V and 6 bases at J; junction bases unmatched: 11. This CDR3 comprises 16 residues. The CDR3 here is CASSSLLAGPTDTQYF. The CDR3 region has the DNA TGCGCCAGCAGCTCCCTCCTAGCGGGGCCCACGGATACGCAGTATTTT.

The chain is built from TRBV11-2 and TRBJ1-3; D may be TRBD1 (6 bases). This CDR3 is 16 amino acids long. Germline V gene sequence: CDR1 SGHAT, CDR2 FQNNGV. The V and J ends lost 4 bases and 1 base respectively, with 14 bases between them. As DNA, the CDR3 is TGTGCCAGCAGCTCCATTGGCGGACAGTCTGGAAACACCATATATTTT. Translated, it gives CASSSIGGQSGNTIYF.

This chain uses TRBV5-4 with TRBJ2-1; 10 nucleotides line up with TRBD2. V trimming: 4 bases; J trimming: 1 base; junction bases outside the gene matches: 5. Germline CDR1 reads SGHNT; CDR2 reads YYREEE (reference sequence). CDR3 length: 16 amino acids. The CDR3 sequence is CASSRIAGGSYNEQFF. The CDR3 DNA reads as TGTGCCAGCAGCCGTATAGCGGGAGGTTCCTACAATGAGCAGTTCTTC.

CDR3 in DNA: TGTGCCAGCGATACCCTCTCTGGAAACACCATATATTTT. Residues: CASDTLSGNTIYF. V gene TRBV7-9 combines with J gene TRBJ1-3; D gene ambiguous. The length of the CDR3 is 13 residues. The V gene's germline CDR1 is SEHNR and CDR2 FQNEAQ (reference sequence). V lost 8 bases to trimming and J lost 0 bases, with 8 bases between them.

V and J are TRBV6-1 and TRBJ2-1; 9 positions match TRBD2. The germline V gene encodes CDR1 MNHNS and CDR2 SASEGT. J was trimmed by 4 bases and V by 3 bases; bases with no gene match: 4. This CDR3 spans 15 amino acids. CDR3 in DNA: TGTGCCAGCAGTGAGGTCGCGGGGGGGTACAATGAGCAGTTCTTC. Its protein is CASSEVAGGYNEQFF.

The chain carries TRBV7-8 and TRBJ1-2; D perhaps matches TRBD1 (5 bases). This CDR3 has 15 amino acids. Germline V CDR1 and CDR2: SGHVS, FQNEAQ. Deletions cut 2 bases from V and 3 bases from J, with 13 bases between. The CDR3 DNA reads as TGTGCCAGCAGCTTAAGGGGATTTGCGGACTATGGCTACACCTTC. It codes for CASSLRGFADYGYTF.

The V and J genes are TRBV11-3 and TRBJ2-7, with D hard to call. This CDR3 region has 12 residues. The germline V and J ends were trimmed by 0 bases and 5 bases, with 5 bases remaining between them. CDR1 is SGHNT and CDR2 is YENEEA in the germline V gene. The CDR3 loop is CASSLDGHEQYF. The CDR3 DNA reads as TGTGCCAGCAGCTTAGATGGGCACGAGCAGTACTTC.

In this sample, this clone turned up once. V usage is TRBV4-2 and J usage is TRBJ1-4, with D possibly matching TRBD1 (6 bases). The CDR3 runs 17 residues. Germline V lookup: CDR1 LGHNA, CDR2 YNFKEQ. Trimming stripped 1 base from V and 0 bases from J, with 12 bases between. This CDR3 reads CASSQVGGGATNEKLFF. DNA for the CDR3: TGTGCCAGCAGCCAAGTAGGGGGAGGTGCAACTAATGAAAAACTGTTTTTT.

The rearrangement links TRBV6-5 to TRBJ1-6; 7 nucleotides match TRBD1. The CDR3 spans 15 residues. Germline V gene sequence: CDR1 MNHEY, CDR2 SVGAGI. V lost 4 bases to trimming and J lost 9 bases; unmatched junction nucleotides: 9. Here the CDR3 reads CASSWEWTGSSPLHF. The CDR3, as DNA: TGTGCCAGCAGTTGGGAATGGACAGGCAGTTCACCCCTCCACTTT.

This chain joins TRBV4-2 and TRBJ2-7; D ambiguous. The ends were cut back, 3 bases at V and 5 bases at J, with 8 bases in the middle. Germline values: CDR1 LGHNA, CDR2 YNFKEQ. The CDR3 length is 12 residues. The CDR3 spells CASSHFGNEQYF. As DNA, the CDR3 is TGTGCCAGCAGCCATTTTGGCAACGAGCAGTACTTC.

The chain employs TRBV5-6 and TRBJ1-1, with 8 bases identical to TRBD1. After removal of 4 bases from V and 5 bases from J, the junction contained 4 bases not matched to a gene. Germline V CDR1 and CDR2: SGHDT, YYEEEE. CDR3 length: 13 amino acids. In DNA, the CDR3 is TGTGCCAGCAGCCGGACAGGGAAGACTGAAGCTTTCTTT. Its translation is CASSRTGKTEAFF.

This clone has just one count. The CDR3 spells CASRLAGGLTGELFF. The CDR3, as DNA: TGCGCCAGCAGGCTAGCGGGAGGACTAACCGGGGAGCTGTTTTTT. The V gene is TRBV5-1, the J gene TRBJ2-2, with 11 bases that match TRBD2. Germline lookup yields CDR1 SGHRS and CDR2 YFSETQ. This CDR3 has 15 residues. The trim removed 5 bases at V and 5 bases at J, leaving 5 bases unmatched.

The chain employs TRBV7-9 and TRBJ1-6; unclear D gene. The CDR3 extends over 15 amino acids. Looked up from germline, CDR1 is SEHNR and CDR2 is FQNEAQ (reference sequence). Trimming cost V 3 bases and J 2 bases, with 8 bases left between them. CDR3 nucleotides: TGTGCCAGCAGCTTTGGGGAACCCTATAATTCACCCCTCCACTTT. Translation: CASSFGEPYNSPLHF. The full variable domain, its missing parts supplied by reference TRBV7-9 and TRBJ1-6, is DTGVSQNPRHKITKRGQNVTFRCDPISEHNRLYWYRQTLGQGPEFLTYFQNEAQLEKSRLLSDRFSAERPKGSFSTLEIQRTEQGDSAMYLCASSFGEPYNSPLHFGNGTRLTVT.

The rearrangement joins TRBV5-4 to TRBJ2-1, with D hard to call. Germline V gene lookup returns CDR1 SGHNT and CDR2 YYREEE (reference sequence). V lost 0 bases to trimming and J lost 5 bases, with 9 bases between them. The CDR3 is 14 amino acids. CDR3 sequence (DNA): TGTGCCAGCAGCTTGGCCTACCGAGACAATGAGCAGTTCTTC. Its protein product is CASSLAYRDNEQFF.

This rearrangement joins TRBV19 to TRBJ1-4; possible D gene TRBD1, 6 bases. Germline CDR1 reads LNHDA; CDR2 reads SQIVND (reference sequence). The ends were cut back, 3 bases at V and 3 bases at J, with 11 bases in the middle. The CDR3 totals 15 residues. The CDR3 nucleotides read TGTGCCAGTAGTATCTCTCAGGGGTCTAATGAAAAACTGTTTTTT. As protein: CASSISQGSNEKLFF.

The V and J genes are TRBV9 and TRBJ1-3; 11 bases are a match to TRBD1. V lost 0 bases and J lost 8; bases outside the gene matches: 4. The CDR3 spans 15 residues. Germline V gene sequence: CDR1 SGDLS, CDR2 YYNGEE. The CDR3 DNA reads TGTGCCAGCAGCGTAGAGGGGACAGGGGGGGACACCATATATTTT. As protein: CASSVEGTGGDTIYF.

This chain joins TRBV4-1 and TRBJ2-3; TRBD2 agrees at 8 bases. Germline CDR1 reads MGHRA; CDR2 reads YSYEKL. J was trimmed by 2 bases and V by 1 base; bases with no gene match: 5. The CDR3 has 16 residues. CDR3 DNA sequence: TGCGCCAGCAGCCAAGGGACCGGGGGGGTCACAGATACGCAGTATTTT. Its translation: CASSQGTGGVTDTQYF.

This sequence joins TRBV7-9 and TRBJ1-3; D not resolved. The germline V gene has CDR1 SEHNR and CDR2 FQNEAQ (reference sequence). The V gene lost 5 bases and the J gene lost 2 bases, with 16 bases spanning the gap. The CDR3 has 16 amino acids. CDR3 sequence: CASSPSLRLAGNTIYF. For the CDR3, the DNA is TGTGCCAGCAGCCCTTCTTTGAGGTTAGCTGGAAACACCATATATTTT.

V and J are TRBV9 and TRBJ1-5, with 12 bases matching TRBD1. The CDR3 extends over 20 amino acids. With 1 base clipped from V and 7 bases from J, the junction kept 18 bases outside the gene matches. Germline lookup yields CDR1 SGDLS and CDR2 YYNGEE. DNA for the CDR3: TGTGCCAGCAGCGTAAAGGCCCTACCGGGACAGGGGGCCCGCGGACAGCCCCAGCATTTT. This codes for CASSVKALPGQGARGQPQHF.

The J gene is TRBJ2-7, the V gene TRBV25-1; 9 nucleotides line up with TRBD1. Germline CDR1 and CDR2: MGHDK and SYGVNS. The CDR3 length is 12 residues. With 10 bases clipped from V and 6 bases from J, the junction kept 7 bases outside the gene matches. The CDR3 region has the DNA TGTGCCATTGGACAGGGGCGAGGCGAGCAGTACTTC. Translation gives CAIGQGRGEQYF.

The rearrangement uses TRBV5-1 and TRBJ2-7; D not resolved. In germline, CDR1 is SGHRS, CDR2 YFSETQ. The CDR3 is 16 residues long. V gave up 5 bases and J gave up 0 bases, with 18 bases separating them. CDR3 amino acids: CASSFVAQAFSYEQYF. Here the CDR3 DNA reads TGCGCCAGCAGTTTTGTTGCCCAGGCCTTCTCCTACGAGCAGTACTTC. Supplemented by reference TRBV5-1 and TRBJ2-7, the full variable domain reads KAGVTQTPRYLIKTRGQQVTLSCSPISGHRSVSWYQQTPGQGLQFLFEYFSETQRNKGNFPGRFSGRQFSNSRSEMNVSTLELGDSALYLCASSFVAQAFSYEQYFGPGTRLTVT.